Following are 20 T cell receptor beta chains from one sample sequenced in a study of beta chain features in type 1 diabetes. Whole-study findings and limits: Across all four CD4+ subsets, people with type 1 diabetes showed modestly shorter TCRB CDR3s.

Every isolated RNA sample was fully reverse transcribed, so sequencing captured expressed TCRB transcripts. Clones were read by immunoSEQ multiplex PCR, and TCRdb kept only the in-frame ones, dropping some. The repertoire includes a few hundred thousand clones, 9.6% of them detected once, and approximately 0.6% sits in the top ten. Their antigen targets remain unknown. Sequencing input: central memory CD4+ T cells from blood. The source of these receptors is a man between 25 and 39 years old with type 1 diabetes.

This clone turned up a few times. The chain links TRBV19 to TRBJ2-3; 7 bases agree with TRBD1. With 4 bases clipped from V and 4 bases from J, the junction kept 8 bases outside the gene matches. The germline V gene encodes CDR1 LNHDA and CDR2 SQIVND (reference sequence). The CDR3 has 15 amino acids. The CDR3 sequence is CASSRGQERPDTQYF. CDR3 bases: TGTGCCAGTAGTAGAGGACAGGAGCGCCCAGATACGCAGTATTTT.

This clone was seen repeatedly, ten times or more. The same CDR3 is also encoded by other DNA sequences in this sample. The chain is built from TRBV5-1 and TRBJ2-1, with D perhaps being TRBD1 or TRBD2 (6 bases each). V gave up 3 bases and J gave up 7 bases, with 14 bases separating them. Germline CDR1 reads SGHRS; CDR2 reads YFSETQ. The CDR3 extends over 14 amino acids. This chain's CDR3 is CASSSQGAGNEQFF. The CDR3 DNA sequence: TGCGCCAGCAGCTCACAGGGCGCGGGGAATGAGCAGTTCTTC.

This clone was seen a handful of times. The J gene is TRBJ2-3, the V gene TRBV28, with TRBD2 identical over 13 bases. The CDR3 sequence is 17 residues long. Looked up from germline, CDR1 is MDHEN and CDR2 is SYDVKM. V was clipped by 6 bases and J by 3 bases; unmatched bases: 9. CDR3 residues: CASRSGGLAGETDTQYF. CDR3 bases: TGTGCCAGCAGGTCGGGCGGACTAGCGGGAGAAACAGATACGCAGTATTTT.

This clone has a handful of counts. This chain connects TRBV6-5 to TRBJ2-2; D is perhaps TRBD1 or TRBD2 (5 bases each). This CDR3 region has 11 residues. Germline CDR1 is MNHEY and CDR2 is SVGAGI. V lost 6 bases and J lost 8, with 7 bases in between. The DNA of the CDR3 is TGTGCCAGCAGGAGGGGAGGGGAGCTGTTTTTT. Translated: CASRRGGELFF.

This chain connects TRBV27 to TRBJ2-5; TRBD2 might be the D (5 bases). The V and J ends lost 5 bases and 11 bases respectively, with 15 bases between them. The CDR3 runs 12 residues. Looked up from germline, CDR1 is MNHEY and CDR2 is SMNVEV (reference sequence). The CDR3 region has the DNA TGTGCCAGCAGTCTCTCGGGGAGAGAGCAGTACTTC. It specifies CASSLSGREQYF.

The table lists this clone with a few counts. This chain joins TRBV6-6 and TRBJ1-5; D gene ambiguous. Trimming took off 0 bases at V and 2 bases at J, with 8 bases between the two ends. This CDR3 is 15 amino acids long. Germline-derived CDR1 and CDR2 are MNHNY and SVGAGI (reference sequence). In DNA, the CDR3 is TGTGCCAGCAGTTACTCTGGCCAGGGCAATCAGCCCCAGCATTTT. Its translation is CASSYSGQGNQPQHF.

The chain joins TRBV27 to TRBJ2-2; 11 nucleotides line up with TRBD2. The CDR3 extends over 17 amino acids. Germline assignment: CDR1 MNHEY and CDR2 SMNVEV (reference sequence). The V and J ends lost 6 bases and 6 bases, in that order; junction bases with no gene match: 12. The DNA for the CDR3 is TGTGCCAGCAGAGTGCTAGCGGGAGGAGTGATGGCCGGGGAGCTGTTTTTT. Translated, it gives CASRVLAGGVMAGELFF.

This clone has just a few counts. The V and J genes are TRBV19 and TRBJ1-1; TRBD1 might be the D (5 bases). CDR1 and CDR2 (germline): LNHDA, SQIVND (reference sequence). V lost 7 bases, J lost 3 bases, and 21 bases lay in between. There are 16 residues in the CDR3. The CDR3 is CASTPEAGYGDTEAFF. The CDR3 DNA reads as TGTGCCAGTACCCCAGAGGCAGGGTATGGGGACACTGAAGCTTTCTTT. Supplemented by reference TRBV19 and TRBJ1-1, the full variable domain reads DGGITQSPKYLFRKEGQNVTLSCEQNLNHDAMYWYRQDPGQGLRLIYYSQIVNDFQKGDIAEGYSVSREKKESFPLTVTSAQKNPTAFYLCASTPEAGYGDTEAFFGQGTRLTVV.

This chain joins TRBV15 and TRBJ2-1; a weak D match, TRBD2 (5 bases). V shed 0 bases and J shed 8 bases, with 11 bases lying between them. The CDR3 runs 14 residues. Germline CDR1 LNHNV, CDR2 YYDKDF (reference sequence). As DNA, the CDR3 is TGTGCCACCAGCAGAGATATAGCGAGGGATGAGCAGTTCTTC. Its translation: CATSRDIARDEQFF.

A few counts support this clone. CDR3 protein: CATSRSASGSFKETQYF. CDR3 sequence (DNA): TGTGCCACCAGCAGATCTGCTAGCGGATCATTTAAAGAGACCCAGTACTTC. This sequence joins TRBV15 and TRBJ2-5, with 7 bases fitting TRBD2. The V gene end was trimmed by 2 bases and the J gene end by 3 bases; junction bases not matched to a gene: 12. Germline V gene sequence: CDR1 LNHNV, CDR2 YYDKDF (reference sequence). The CDR3 spans 17 residues.

This chain connects TRBV30 to TRBJ1-1; unclear D gene. Germline V lookup: CDR1 GTSNPN, CDR2 SVGIG (reference sequence). V was trimmed by 4 bases and J by 1 base, leaving 19 bases between them. The CDR3 is made up of 16 amino acids. CDR3 residues: CAWTSKSEGKNTEAFF. The CDR3 DNA is TGTGCCTGGACTTCTAAGTCCGAGGGAAAGAACACTGAAGCTTTCTTT.

The gene calls are TRBV6-5 and TRBJ2-7, with 9 nucleotides matching TRBD2. The CDR3 covers 14 residues. The J segment lost 6 bases and the V segment lost 5 bases, leaving 8 bases of the junction unmatched. The V gene's germline CDR1 is MNHEY and CDR2 SVGAGI. CDR3 nucleotides: TGTGCCAGCAGTCGAACTAGCGGGTATGTCGAGCAGTACTTC. Amino acid sequence: CASSRTSGYVEQYF.

This clone was observed a handful of times. The rearrangement uses TRBV6-5 and TRBJ2-3, with D possibly matching TRBD1 (5 bases). Germline V gives CDR1 MNHEY, CDR2 SVGAGI. This CDR3 is 15 amino acids long. Trimming cost V 1 base and J 1 base, with 9 bases left between them. The CDR3 DNA reads as TGTGCCAGCAGTTACTTGGGGCGAGGCACAGATACGCAGTATTTT. This encodes CASSYLGRGTDTQYF.

The J gene is TRBJ1-2, the V gene TRBV28; 8 bases map to TRBD1. The CDR3 has 15 amino acids. After removal of 5 bases from V and 1 base from J, the junction contained 6 bases not matched to a gene. Germline assignment: CDR1 MDHEN and CDR2 SYDVKM. Written as DNA, the CDR3 is TGTGCCAGCAGTGTCCAGACAGGGGTTAACTATGGCTACACCTTC. Protein sequence: CASSVQTGVNYGYTF.

This clone was seen more than once but under ten times. This sequence joins TRBV19 and TRBJ2-7; no reliable D call. Germline V gives CDR1 LNHDA, CDR2 SQIVND (reference sequence). The CDR3 is 14 amino acids. V lost 0 bases, J lost 4 bases, and 10 bases lay in between. The CDR3 region has the DNA TGTGCCAGTAGTATAGACTTCGACACATACGAGCAGTACTTC. Its protein product is CASSIDFDTYEQYF.

This clone was seen many times. This sample includes further DNA sequences coding for the same CDR3. The rearrangement links TRBV27 to TRBJ2-1, with D tentatively TRBD2 (6 bases). The V gene lost 2 bases and the J gene lost 5 bases, with 13 bases spanning the gap. CDR3 length: 15 amino acids. CDR1 is MNHEY and CDR2 is SMNVEV in the germline V gene (reference sequence). The CDR3 reads CASSLRDLPNNEQFF. The CDR3 DNA is TGTGCCAGCAGTTTACGGGACTTGCCGAACAATGAGCAGTTCTTC.

Only a few counts were recorded for this clone. The J gene is TRBJ2-2, the V gene TRBV6-5; 15 bases agree with TRBD2. CDR3 length: 14 amino acids. The V gene end was trimmed by 10 bases and the J gene end by 5 bases; junction bases not matched to a gene: 2. Germline V gene lookup returns CDR1 MNHEY and CDR2 SVGAGI. The CDR3 spells CATGLAGGTGELFF. The CDR3 DNA sequence: TGTGCCACAGGACTAGCGGGAGGGACCGGGGAGCTGTTTTTT.

In DNA form, the CDR3 reads TGCGCCAGCAGCCAAGATGGGGCAGGGGGAGTTGAGCAGTACTTC. It encodes CASSQDGAGGVEQYF. The genes are TRBV4-1 and TRBJ2-7; 7 bases are a match to TRBD1. J was trimmed by 7 bases and V by 0 bases; bases with no gene match: 9. The CDR3 consists of 15 residues. CDR1 is MGHRA and CDR2 is YSYEKL in the germline V gene.

On this clone: At one of its ends the junction is not consistent with the germline gene, which may arise from a read error. The chain combines TRBV4-1 with TRBJ2-7; 11 nucleotides align to TRBD1. This CDR3 spans 14 amino acids. Germline lookup yields CDR1 MGHRA and CDR2 YSYEKL. The CDR3: CASLWTGGEYEQYF. DNA of the CDR3: TGTGCCAGCCTTTGGACAGGGGGCGAGTACGAGCAGTACTTC.

The chain recombines TRBV6-1 with TRBJ1-2; TRBD1 matches at 8 bases. Germline lookup yields CDR1 MNHNS and CDR2 SASEGT. The ends lost 6 bases at V and 4 bases at J; junction bases unmatched: 4. This CDR3 has 13 residues. CDR3 loop: CASSHGQGYGYTF. The CDR3 DNA sequence: TGTGCCAGCAGCCACGGACAGGGCTATGGCTACACCTTC.